This T cell receptor beta chain was profiled in a study of T cell responses to AZD1222 COVID-19 vaccine. This clone was picked up one time. Germline CDR1 and CDR2: SGHRS and YFSETQ. This CDR3 has 13 residues. J was trimmed by 4 bases and V by 7 bases; bases with no gene match: 6. Using immunoSEQ multiplex PCR, the repertoire was profiled, and TCRdb retains in-frame clones only, with some absent. This table holds 150,000 or so clones, 85% to 95% found once. The genes are TRBV5-1 and TRBJ2-5; 8 nucleotides match TRBD1. The sequencing used peripheral blood, collected 28 days after the second AZD1222 dose. The source is an adult who received the AZD1222 COVID-19 vaccine. CDR3 in DNA: TGCGCCAGCCGAACAGGGGGTTTAGAGACCCAGTACTTC. It yields the protein CASRTGGLETQYF.